This TCR beta chain is drawn from a study of shared clonotypes between healthy human individuals. Broader study findings: Across a handful of donors, naive CD4 shared roughly 5%, naive CD8 around 3.8%, memory CD4 roughly 2.4%, memory CD8 about 0.4%.

About this clone itself: Its antigen is unknown.

The CD4+ fraction was divided into a CD45RA+ naive subset and a CD45RA-negative memory subset. Every immunoSEQ plate was one replicate of a subset's evenly spread DNA. Sequenced by immunoSEQ multiplex PCR; TCRdb stores in-frame clones only, minus some. The table includes about 2.4 million clones, 93% detected once. Germline assignment: CDR1 SGHRS and CDR2 YFSETQ. J gave up 2 bases and V 6 bases, and 9 bases lay outside the gene matches. This CDR3 is 15 amino acids long. The chain uses TRBV5-1 and TRBJ2-3, with 7 bases that match TRBD2. The sequenced sample consisted of naive CD4+ T cells from PBMCs. The subset here: CD45RA+ positively selected. The origin of this receptor is a man between 18 and 29 years old in good health. Some clones in this sample may be carry-over from other donors' samples. The CDR3 here is CASNWIAGSTDTQYF. The CDR3 bases are TGCGCCAGCAATTGGATAGCGGGTTCCACAGATACGCAGTATTTT.